This T cell receptor beta chain emerged from a study of OX40 agonist ivuxolimab in advanced cancers. The study's findings and limits: Partly responding patients at 0.1-3.0 mg/kg showed some of the smallest clonal expansion.

Produced via immunoSEQ multiplex PCR; TCRdb's table is partial and in-frame only. The repertoire holds about 58,000 clones, with 88% as singletons. As for this clone: What it binds is unknown.

Sequences were derived from CD4+ or CD8+ T cells sorted from blood, sampled in a trial of the OX40 agonist ivuxolimab. This TCR derives from an adult with an advanced solid tumor such as melanoma, head and neck, liver or kidney cancer.

Written as DNA, the CDR3 is TGTGCCAGCAGCCTAGGGACTAGCGGGCGGACCCAGTACTTC. This translates into CASSLGTSGRTQYF. The chain recombines TRBV7-9 with TRBJ2-5, with TRBD2 matching 12 bases. From germline, CDR1 is SEHNR and CDR2 FQNEAQ (reference sequence). CDR3 length: 14 amino acids. V lost 5 bases and J lost 7; bases outside the gene matches: 5.